Below are 16 T cell receptor beta chains sequenced from a single sample in a study of early T cells in non-severe SARS-CoV-2 infection. MiXCR, applied by TCRdb to the 5' RACE reads, yields one record per CDR3 protein. Among about 100,000 distinct CDR3 sequences listed, approximately 13% were seen once. Sequences were obtained from whole blood. The receptors originated from an adult who was a healthcare worker with PCR-confirmed SARS-CoV-2 infection or an uninfected control (not recorded which).

This clonotype has ten or more counts. The rearrangement links TRBV3-1 to TRBJ1-6; D remains unclear. Germline V CDR1 and CDR2: LGHDT, YNNKEL (reference sequence). The CDR3 totals 14 residues. Trimming shortened V by 4 bases and J by 5 bases, and 9 bases separated the two germline ends. CDR3 sequence: CASSRSLDNSPLHF. Here the CDR3 DNA reads TGTGCCAGCAGCCGCTCTCTGGATAATTCACCCCTCCACTTT. The full variable domain, its missing parts supplied by reference TRBV3-1 and TRBJ1-6, is DTAVSQTPKYLVTQMGNDKSIKCEQNLGHDTMYWYKQDSKKFLKIMFSYNNKELIINETVPNRFSPKSPDKAHLNLHINSLELGDSAVYFCASSRSLDNSPLHFGNGTRLTVT.

This clonotype was seen ten or more times. The V and J genes are TRBV6-6 and TRBJ1-1, with TRBD1 as a possible D gene (5 bases). The V gene's germline CDR1 is MNHNY and CDR2 SVGAGI (reference sequence). The CDR3 extends over 13 amino acids. V lost 8 bases, J lost 2 bases, and 12 bases lay in between. For the CDR3, the DNA is TGTGCCAGCGGCACAGGTTCTAACACTGAAGCTTTCTTT. Its translation is CASGTGSNTEAFF.

This chain uses TRBV3-1 with TRBJ2-5; 9 nucleotides agree with TRBD2. J lost 1 base, V lost 4 bases, and 7 bases had no gene match. The germline gives CDR1 LGHDT, CDR2 YNNKEL (reference sequence). This CDR3 is 16 amino acids long. The chain's CDR3 is CASSRTQTSGQETQYF. CDR3 coding DNA: TGTGCCAGCAGCCGGACCCAGACTAGCGGCCAAGAGACCCAGTACTTC.

Many counts were recorded for this clonotype. The V call is TRBV19, the J call TRBJ2-2, with TRBD1 identical over 8 bases. V lost 6 bases to trimming and J lost 9 bases; unmatched junction nucleotides: 9. Germline assignment: CDR1 LNHDA and CDR2 SQIVND (reference sequence). This CDR3 has 14 amino acids. The CDR3 DNA is TGTGCCAGTAGCGACAGGGGAGCGATCCGGGAGCTGTTTTTT. The encoded protein is CASSDRGAIRELFF.

The chain couples TRBV7-3 to TRBJ1-1; no reliable D call. V gave up 1 base and J gave up 3 bases, with 6 bases separating them. There are 13 residues in the CDR3. Germline loops: CDR1 SGHTA, CDR2 FQGTGA. CDR3 coding DNA: TGTGCCAGCAGCTTAAACCCTGACACTGAAGCTTTCTTT. This gives the protein CASSLNPDTEAFF.

This chain links TRBV6-2 or TRBV6-3 with TRBJ1-1; possibly TRBD1 for D (5 bases). CDR3 size: 15 residues. V was cut by 1 base and J by 1 base, with 10 bases left in between. In germline, CDR1 is MNHEY, CDR2 SVGEGT. The CDR3 is CASSYFGARNTEAFF. As DNA, the CDR3 is TGTGCCAGCAGTTACTTCGGGGCGAGGAACACTGAAGCTTTCTTT.

The sample holds a few counts of this clonotype. This chain links TRBV5-5 with TRBJ1-3; D perhaps matches TRBD1 (5 bases). Germline assignment: CDR1 SGHKS and CDR2 YYEKEE (reference sequence). This CDR3 has 13 amino acids. V gave up 1 base and J gave up 4 bases, with 6 bases separating them. Here the CDR3 reads CASSLNRGNTIYF. For the CDR3, the DNA is TGTGCCAGCAGCTTGAACAGGGGAAACACCATATATTTT.

V usage is TRBV14 and J usage is TRBJ1-2; D is perhaps TRBD1 (6 bases). There are 14 residues in the CDR3. V was pared by 6 bases and J by 4 bases, with 15 bases between. Germline V gene data show CDR1 as SGHDN and CDR2 as FVKESK. CDR3 nucleotide sequence: TGTGCCAGCAGGGGAGACAGGTTCCCCTATGGCTACACCTTC. This encodes CASRGDRFPYGYTF.

The chain joins TRBV29-1 to TRBJ1-2; 9 bases fit TRBD1. Trimming took 6 bases from V and 4 from J; bases not matched to a gene: 9. The CDR3 runs to 14 residues. Germline V lookup: CDR1 SQVTM, CDR2 ANQGSEA. As DNA, the CDR3 is TGCAGCGTGGAACAGGGGGCGCGGGGCTATGGCTACACCTTC. Protein sequence: CSVEQGARGYGYTF.

This chain's CDR3 is CASSYSRLNTEAFF. The CDR3, as DNA: TGTGCCAGCAGTTACTCGAGATTGAACACTGAAGCTTTCTTT. The J gene is TRBJ1-1, the V gene TRBV6-5; D gene uncertain. The CDR3 runs 14 residues. CDR1 and CDR2 (germline): MNHEY, SVGAGI. Trimming removed 0 bases at V and 0 bases at J, with 5 bases between.

This clonotype was seen at least ten times. The chain combines TRBV18 with TRBJ2-7, with 7 bases identical to TRBD1. V shed 0 bases, J shed 3 bases, and the junction held 5 bases outside the gene matches. CDR1 KGHSH and CDR2 LQKENI come from the germline V gene. The CDR3 consists of 15 residues. The DNA of the CDR3 is TGTGCCAGCTCACCACCGAGGGACAGAGTCTACGAGCAGTACTTC. Protein product: CASSPPRDRVYEQYF.

The chain carries TRBV6-6 and TRBJ1-2; 8 bases align to TRBD1. The CDR3 covers 15 residues. Germline trimming cut 7 bases from V and 0 bases from J; bases unmatched to any gene: 7. The germline gives CDR1 MNHNY, CDR2 SVGAGI (reference sequence). The CDR3: CASKTGGTTNYGYTF. CDR3 nucleotides: TGTGCCAGCAAAACAGGGGGTACGACTAACTATGGCTACACCTTC.

This clonotype was seen a handful of times. This chain joins TRBV28 and TRBJ2-4; D may correspond to TRBD1 or TRBD2 (5 bases each). V lost 8 bases, J lost 2 bases, and 10 bases lay in between. This CDR3 contains 13 residues. Germline CDR1 MDHEN, CDR2 SYDVKM. The CDR3 coding sequence is TGTGCCAGCGGCTGGGGGACCAAAAACATTCAGTACTTC. Its translation is CASGWGTKNIQYF.

Remarks on this clonotype: A much bigger clone sits one base away, suggesting this may be a read error. The chain carries TRBV19 and TRBJ2-7, with D possibly being TRBD1 or TRBD2 (6 bases each). CDR1 is LNHDA, CDR2 SQIVND, per germline (reference sequence). The CDR3 has 14 residues. V lost 3 bases to trimming and J lost 2 bases, with 11 bases between them. The DNA of the CDR3 is TGTGCCAGTAGTATGAAGGGGGGAACCTACGAGCAGTACTTC. Residues: CASSMKGGTYEQYF.

As to this clonotype: Since the CDR3 does not end with the conserved phenylalanine or tryptophan, this likely comes from a read error. The chain recombines TRBV6-1 with TRBJ2-7; D tentatively fits TRBD1 or TRBD2 (5 bases each). CDR3 length equals 17 residues. Germline CDR1 and CDR2: MNHNS and SASEGT. The V and J ends lost 7 bases and 5 bases respectively, with 27 bases between them. The CDR3, as DNA: TGTGCCAGCATCCCCCGATTGGGGACGCAGCCCAACCACGAGCAGTACCTC. Its protein product is CASIPRLGTQPNHEQYL.

This clonotype has at least ten counts. The chain has TRBV12-3 or TRBV12-4 and TRBJ1-1; D might be TRBD1 (5 bases). Between the trimmed V and J ends, which lost 8 bases and 5 bases, there was a span of 12 bases. The CDR3 is 12 residues long. The CDR3 region has the DNA TGTGCCAGCGTTGGGGGGGGGACTGAAGCTTTCTTT. This translates into CASVGGGTEAFF.